The 8 T cell receptor beta chains given below trace back to one sample, sequenced in a study of T cells in Graves' hyperthyroidism and ophthalmopathy. What was amplified from RNA transcripts were TCR beta CDR3 regions. HTBI primers were the set used in a first-round RT-PCR of the TCR CDR3. MiXCR, run by TCRdb on the multiplex PCR reads, gives a single entry per CDR3 protein. The table has approximately 220,000 distinct CDR3 sequences, approximately 20% seen once. The sequenced sample was blood. These receptors all stem from a middle-aged man with Graves' hyperthyroidism.

This clonotype has a count of ten or more. V and J are TRBV7-9 and TRBJ2-3; D gene unclear. CDR3 length: 12 residues. The V gene lost 3 bases and the J gene lost 8 bases, with 9 bases spanning the gap. Germline V gives CDR1 SEHNR, CDR2 FQNEAQ (reference sequence). The CDR3: CASSFSSGTQYF. For the CDR3, the DNA is TGTGCCAGCAGCTTCTCTAGTGGTACGCAGTATTTT. Variable domain in full (rest from reference TRBV7-9 and TRBJ2-3): DTGVSQNPRHKITKRGQNVTFRCDPISEHNRLYWYRQTLGQGPEFLTYFQNEAQLEKSRLLSDRFSAERPKGSFSTLEIQRTEQGDSAMYLCASSFSSGTQYFGPGTRLTVL.

This clonotype appeared many times. V usage is TRBV19 and J usage is TRBJ1-1; 7 bases agree with TRBD1. V dropped 7 bases and J dropped 6; count of bases not matched to a gene: 11. This CDR3 comprises 14 residues. Germline CDR1 and CDR2: LNHDA and SQIVND (reference sequence). The CDR3: CASMRQGVGAEAFF. CDR3 in DNA: TGTGCCAGTATGAGACAGGGAGTGGGAGCTGAAGCTTTCTTT.

The chain combines TRBV20-1 with TRBJ2-1, with D tentatively TRBD1 (6 bases). The CDR3 loop spans 14 amino acids. V was clipped by 4 bases and J by 4 bases, with 14 bases between them. CDR1 and CDR2 (germline): DFQATT, SNEGSKA (reference sequence). CDR3 nucleotides: TGCAGTGCTAACCTAGGGGGAAGGTACAATGAGCAGTTCTTC. This codes for CSANLGGRYNEQFF.

This clonotype has a handful of counts. V gene TRBV19 combines with J gene TRBJ2-5; the D is unclear. The germline CDR1 and CDR2 sequences are LNHDA and SQIVND (reference sequence). Trimming removed 4 bases from V and 1 base from J, with 7 bases in between. The CDR3 covers 13 residues. CDR3 region: CASSRSSQETQYF. CDR3 bases: TGTGCCAGTAGTAGGTCGAGCCAAGAGACCCAGTACTTC.

This clonotype appeared a few times. The CDR3 DNA reads TGCAGTGCTAGCCGTCAGGCTTATAATTCACCCCTCCACTTT. Translation: CSASRQAYNSPLHF. The chain employs TRBV20-1 and TRBJ1-6; D is unresolved. Germline CDR1 DFQATT, CDR2 SNEGSKA (reference sequence). The ends were cut back, 3 bases at V and 4 bases at J, with 10 bases in the middle. The CDR3 loop spans 14 amino acids.

This clonotype appeared many times. This chain connects TRBV20-1 to TRBJ1-1, with a weak D call TRBD1 (5 bases). Germline loops: CDR1 DFQATT, CDR2 SNEGSKA (reference sequence). Trimming took off 1 base at V and 3 bases at J, with 15 bases between the two ends. This CDR3 spans 15 amino acids. CDR3 nucleotide sequence: TGCAGTGCTAGAGGGGGGGGATGGAAGGACACTGAAGCTTTCTTT. Translated: CSARGGGWKDTEAFF.

This clonotype was seen many times. The chain combines TRBV20-1 with TRBJ2-1; 10 bases are shared with TRBD1. V was clipped by 3 bases and J by 5 bases; unmatched bases: 4. The CDR3 extends over 14 amino acids. Germline V gives CDR1 DFQATT, CDR2 SNEGSKA (reference sequence). The CDR3 nucleotides read TGCAGTGCTAGCCGGGACAGGGGAAACAATGAGCAGTTCTTC. It yields the protein CSASRDRGNNEQFF.

There are a few counts of this clonotype. CDR3: CASILGGGEKLFF. The CDR3 DNA reads as TGTGCCAGCATCCTAGGGGGGGGCGAAAAACTGTTTTTT. The chain joins TRBV12-3 or TRBV12-4 to TRBJ1-4; D is possibly TRBD1 (6 bases). The CDR3 length is 13 residues. V was cut by 7 bases and J by 8 bases, with 14 bases left in between.